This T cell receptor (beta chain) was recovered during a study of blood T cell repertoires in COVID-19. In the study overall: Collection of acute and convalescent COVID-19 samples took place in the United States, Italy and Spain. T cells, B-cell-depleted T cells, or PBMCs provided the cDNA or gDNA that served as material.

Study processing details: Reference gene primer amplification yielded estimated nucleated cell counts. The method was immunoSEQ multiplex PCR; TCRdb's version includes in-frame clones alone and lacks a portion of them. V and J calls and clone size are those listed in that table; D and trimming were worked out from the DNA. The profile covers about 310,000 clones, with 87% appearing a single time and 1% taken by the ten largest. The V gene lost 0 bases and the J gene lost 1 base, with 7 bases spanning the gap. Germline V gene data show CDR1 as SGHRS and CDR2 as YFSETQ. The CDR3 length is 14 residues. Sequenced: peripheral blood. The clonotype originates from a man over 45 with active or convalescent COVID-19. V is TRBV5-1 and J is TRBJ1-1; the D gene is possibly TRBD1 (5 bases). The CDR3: CASSLVGANTEAFF. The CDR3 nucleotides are TGCGCCAGCAGCTTGGTTGGGGCGAACACTGAAGCTTTCTTT.